Listed below are T cell receptor beta chains from one sample, sequenced in a study of cytomegalovirus exposure and HLA in healthy donors. The table came from immunoSEQ multiplex PCR; TCRdb's copy has only in-frame clones and leaves some out. The sample includes about 49,000 clones. Sequencing was performed on PBMCs. These receptors were taken from a man younger than 35 in good health and CMV-seropositive. CDR3s include the opening cysteine and the closing phenylalanine or tryptophan. Each record gives: J gene, D gene, clone size, V gene, CDR3 protein, CDR3 DNA. The D gene is left open where the match is weak. Clone size is given for some rows only: seen once, a few or many times, or a class if the clone is expanded.

TRBJ2-6	TRBD1	NA	TRBV28	CASSSGGAGANVLTF	TGTGCCAGCAGTTCAGGGGGCGCCGGGGCCAACGTCCTGACTTTC
TRBJ2-7	NA	NA	TRBV30	CAWTHGTRISYEQYF	TGTGCCTGGACGCATGGGACACGCATCTCCTACGAGCAGTACTTC
TRBJ1-4	NA	NA	TRBV2	CASSEGGARGSREKLFF	TGTGCCAGCAGTGAGGGGGGGGCCCGGGGTTCCCGGGAAAAACTGTTTTTT
TRBJ2-7	NA	NA	TRBV10-1	CASSESGQTYEQYF	TGCGCCAGCAGTGAGTCAGGACAGACCTACGAGCAGTACTTC
TRBJ2-1	TRBD1	NA	TRBV6-1	CASRSHRTGENEQFF	TGTGCCAGCAGGTCTCACAGGACAGGAGAGAATGAGCAGTTCTTC
TRBJ2-2	NA	NA	TRBV13	CASSSPGQNTGELFF	TGTGCCAGCAGCTCCCCAGGGCAGAACACCGGGGAGCTGTTTTTT
TRBJ1-2	TRBD1	NA	TRBV7-2	CASSQSPGQVNYGYTF	TGTGCCAGCAGCCAATCCCCGGGACAGGTTAACTATGGCTACACCTTC
TRBJ2-1	TRBD2	NA	TRBV7-6	CASSLASTSVGFF	TGTGCCAGCAGCTTAGCGTCCACTAGCGTGGGGTTCTTC
TRBJ2-5	NA	NA	TRBV11-2	CASSLGGGETQYF	TGTGCCAGCAGCTTAGGGGGGGGCGAGACCCAGTACTTC
TRBJ2-5	NA	NA	TRBV28	CASSCYRCARQTQYF	TGTGCCAGCAGTTGTTACAGGTGCGCACGGCAGACCCAGTACTTC
TRBJ2-2	TRBD2	NA	TRBV7-3	CASSRAGTSGSAGELFF	TGTGCCAGCAGCCGCGCCGGGACTAGCGGGAGCGCCGGGGAGCTGTTTTTT
TRBJ2-7	TRBD1	NA	TRBV11-2	CAGSSGTGLYEQYF	TGTGCCGGATCATCCGGGACAGGGTTGTACGAGCAGTACTTC
TRBJ2-7	NA	NA	TRBV6-5	CASSYKGYEQYF	TGTGCCAGCAGTTACAAGGGGTACGAGCAGTACTTC
TRBJ2-1	TRBD2	NA	TRBV19	CASSILAGGGNNEQFF	TGTGCCAGTAGTATATTAGCGGGAGGGGGGAACAATGAGCAGTTCTTC
TRBJ2-1	TRBD2	NA	TRBV25-1	CASSGGGEQFF	TGTGCCAGCAGTGGGGGGGGTGAGCAGTTCTTC
TRBJ2-3	TRBD2	NA	TRBV7-3	CASSLIAGFTDTQYF	TGTGCCAGCAGCTTAATAGCGGGATTTACAGATACGCAGTATTTT
TRBJ2-7	TRBD1	NA	TRBV6-6	CASRARDRGHQQYF	TGTGCCAGCAGGGCCCGGGACAGGGGCCACCAGCAGTACTTC
TRBJ2-7	TRBD1	NA	TRBV11-1	CASSFKTGGGYEQYF	TGTGCCAGCAGCTTTAAAACAGGGGGCGGCTACGAGCAGTACTTC
TRBJ2-3	TRBD1	NA	TRBV9	CASSSGVGQGLDTQYF	TGTGCCAGCAGCTCAGGAGTGGGACAGGGGCTAGATACGCAGTATTTT
TRBJ2-7	TRBD2	NA	TRBV7-2	CASSSLAESSYEQYF	TGTGCCAGCAGCTCCCTAGCGGAGAGCTCCTACGAGCAGTACTTC
TRBJ2-3	TRBD2	NA	TRBV25-1	CASSTNRAGGTDTQYF	TGTGCCAGCAGCACGAACCGGGCGGGAGGCACAGATACGCAGTATTTT
TRBJ1-1	NA	NA	TRBV6-4	CASRGLENTEAFF	TGTGCCAGCCGTGGTTTAGAGAACACTGAAGCTTTCTTT
TRBJ2-1	NA	medium-sized	TRBV19	CASSMTPPGTVYNEQFF	TGTGCCAGTAGTATGACTCCCCCCGGGACTGTGTACAATGAGCAGTTCTTC
TRBJ1-3	TRBD1	NA	TRBV5-1	CASSRTGWETGNTIYF	TGCGCCAGCTCCAGGACAGGGTGGGAAACTGGAAACACCATATATTTT
TRBJ2-7	NA	NA	TRBV4-1	CASSQQQGPYEQYF	TGCGCCAGCAGCCAACAACAGGGCCCCTACGAGCAGTACTTC
TRBJ1-1	TRBD1	NA	TRBV5-6	CASSPTQGMETEAFF	TGTGCCAGCAGCCCGACACAGGGGATGGAAACTGAAGCTTTCTTT
TRBJ2-7	TRBD1	NA	TRBV13	CASSSKDRARAYEQYF	TGTGCCAGCAGCTCAAAGGACAGGGCACGGGCCTACGAGCAGTACTTC
TRBJ1-6	NA	NA	TRBV10-3	CAISPESLKRISPLHF	TGTGCCATCAGCCCTGAAAGCCTAAAGAGGATTTCACCCCTCCACTTT
TRBJ2-5	TRBD1	NA	TRBV5-1	CASSYERQGADTQYF	TGCGCCAGCAGCTACGAGAGACAGGGGGCAGATACCCAGTACTTC
TRBJ1-3	NA	NA	TRBV18	CASSPAQFSGNTIYF	TGTGCCAGCTCACCGGCACAGTTCTCTGGAAACACCATATATTTT
TRBJ1-5	TRBD1	NA	TRBV28	CASSQGQHSNQPQHF	TGTGCCAGCAGCCAGGGACAGCATAGCAATCAGCCCCAGCATTTT
TRBJ1-2	TRBD1	NA	TRBV6-4	CASSELQGSGYTF	TGTGCCAGCAGTGAACTACAGGGGAGCGGCTACACCTTC